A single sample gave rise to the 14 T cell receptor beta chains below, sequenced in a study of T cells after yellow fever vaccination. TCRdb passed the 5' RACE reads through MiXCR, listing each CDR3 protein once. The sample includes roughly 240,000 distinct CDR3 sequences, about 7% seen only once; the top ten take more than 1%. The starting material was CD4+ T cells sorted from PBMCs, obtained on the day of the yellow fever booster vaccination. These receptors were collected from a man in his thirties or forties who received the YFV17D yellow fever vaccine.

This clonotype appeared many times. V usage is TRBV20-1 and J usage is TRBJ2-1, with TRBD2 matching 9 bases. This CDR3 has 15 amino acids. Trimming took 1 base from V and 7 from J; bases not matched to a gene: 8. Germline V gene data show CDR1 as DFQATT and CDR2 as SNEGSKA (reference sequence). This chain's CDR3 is CSARVSSGTWNEQFF. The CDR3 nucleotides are TGCAGTGCTAGAGTCTCTAGCGGGACATGGAATGAGCAGTTCTTC.

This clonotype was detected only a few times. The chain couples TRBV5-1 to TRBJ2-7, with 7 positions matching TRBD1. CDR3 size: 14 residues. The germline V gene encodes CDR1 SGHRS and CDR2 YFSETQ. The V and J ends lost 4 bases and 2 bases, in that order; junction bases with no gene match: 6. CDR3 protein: CASSTIDRAYEQYF. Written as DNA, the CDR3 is TGCGCCAGCAGCACCATAGACAGGGCCTACGAGCAGTACTTC.

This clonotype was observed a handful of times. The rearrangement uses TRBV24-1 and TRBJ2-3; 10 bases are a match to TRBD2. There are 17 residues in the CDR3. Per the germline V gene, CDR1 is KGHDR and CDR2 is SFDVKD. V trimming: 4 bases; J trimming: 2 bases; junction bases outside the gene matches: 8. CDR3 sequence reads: CATSESRAGGVTDTQYF. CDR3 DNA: TGTGCCACCAGTGAATCTAGAGCGGGGGGGGTCACAGATACGCAGTATTTT.

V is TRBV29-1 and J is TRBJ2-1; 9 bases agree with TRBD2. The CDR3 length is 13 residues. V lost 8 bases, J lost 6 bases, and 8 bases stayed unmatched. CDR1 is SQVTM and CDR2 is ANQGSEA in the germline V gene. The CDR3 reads CSILAGASNEQFF. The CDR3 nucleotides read TGCAGCATACTAGCGGGCGCTTCCAATGAGCAGTTCTTC.

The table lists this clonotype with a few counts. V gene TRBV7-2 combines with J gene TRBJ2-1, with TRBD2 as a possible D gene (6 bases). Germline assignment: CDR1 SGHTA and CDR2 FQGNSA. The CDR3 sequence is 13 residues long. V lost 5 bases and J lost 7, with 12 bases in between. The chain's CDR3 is CASSHRRDNEQFF. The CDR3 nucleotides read TGTGCCAGCAGCCATAGGAGGGATAATGAGCAGTTCTTC. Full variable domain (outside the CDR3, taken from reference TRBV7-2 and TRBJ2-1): GAGVSQSPSNKVTEKGKDVELRCDPISGHTALYWYRQSLGQGLEFLIYFQGNSAPDKSGLPSDRFSAERTGGSVSTLTIQRTQQEDSAVYLCASSHRRDNEQFFGPGTRLTVL.

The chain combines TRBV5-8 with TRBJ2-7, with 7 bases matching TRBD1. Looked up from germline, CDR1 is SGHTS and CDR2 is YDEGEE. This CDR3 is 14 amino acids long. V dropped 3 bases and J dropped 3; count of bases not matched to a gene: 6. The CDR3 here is CASSSQGWGYEQYF. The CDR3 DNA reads TGTGCCAGCAGCTCACAGGGGTGGGGCTACGAGCAGTACTTC.

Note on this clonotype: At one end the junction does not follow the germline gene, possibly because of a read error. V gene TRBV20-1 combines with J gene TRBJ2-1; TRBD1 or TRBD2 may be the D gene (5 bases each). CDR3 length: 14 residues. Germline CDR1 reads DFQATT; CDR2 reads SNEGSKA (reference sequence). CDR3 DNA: TGCAGTGCCAGAGGGACGAGCTCCTACAATGAGCAGTTCTTC. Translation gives CSARGTSSYNEQFF.

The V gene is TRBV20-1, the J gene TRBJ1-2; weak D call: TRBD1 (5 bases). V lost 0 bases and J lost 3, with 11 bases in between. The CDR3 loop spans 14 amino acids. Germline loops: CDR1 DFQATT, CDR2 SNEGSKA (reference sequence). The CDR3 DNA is TGCAGTGCTAGAGATCCTAGGGACTACTATGGCTACACCTTC. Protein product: CSARDPRDYYGYTF.

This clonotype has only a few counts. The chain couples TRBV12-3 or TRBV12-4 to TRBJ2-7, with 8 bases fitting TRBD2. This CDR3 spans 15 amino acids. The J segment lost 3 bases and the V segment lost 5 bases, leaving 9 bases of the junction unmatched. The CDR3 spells CASSVPSGRGYEQYF. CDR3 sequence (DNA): TGTGCCAGCAGTGTTCCAAGCGGGAGAGGCTACGAGCAGTACTTC.

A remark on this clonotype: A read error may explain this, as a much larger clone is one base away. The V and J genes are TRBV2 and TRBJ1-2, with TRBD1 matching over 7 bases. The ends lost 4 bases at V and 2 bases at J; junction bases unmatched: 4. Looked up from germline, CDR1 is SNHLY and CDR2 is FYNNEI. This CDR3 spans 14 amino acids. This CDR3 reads CASSASDRNYGYTF. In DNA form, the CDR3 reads TGTGCCAGCAGTGCGTCGGACAGGAACTATGGCTACACCTTC.

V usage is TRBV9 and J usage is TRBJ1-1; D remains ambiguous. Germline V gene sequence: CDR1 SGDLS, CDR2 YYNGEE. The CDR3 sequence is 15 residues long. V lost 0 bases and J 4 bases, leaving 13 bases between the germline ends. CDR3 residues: CASSVASSVGTEAFF. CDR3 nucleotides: TGTGCCAGCAGCGTAGCCAGTTCCGTGGGCACTGAAGCTTTCTTT.

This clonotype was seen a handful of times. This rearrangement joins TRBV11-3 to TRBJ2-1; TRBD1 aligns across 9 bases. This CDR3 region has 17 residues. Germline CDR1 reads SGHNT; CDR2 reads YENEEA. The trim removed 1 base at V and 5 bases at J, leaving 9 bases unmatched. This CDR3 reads CASSLGGRGQGNNEQFF. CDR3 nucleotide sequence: TGTGCCAGCAGCTTAGGGGGTAGGGGACAGGGAAACAATGAGCAGTTCTTC.

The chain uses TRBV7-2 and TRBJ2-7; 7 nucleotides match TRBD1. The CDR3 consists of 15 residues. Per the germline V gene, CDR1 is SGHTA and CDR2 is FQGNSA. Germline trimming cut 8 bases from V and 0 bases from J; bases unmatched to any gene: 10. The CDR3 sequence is CASSLVGQSSYEQYF. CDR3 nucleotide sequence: TGTGCCAGCTCCTTAGTGGGACAGTCCTCCTACGAGCAGTACTTC.

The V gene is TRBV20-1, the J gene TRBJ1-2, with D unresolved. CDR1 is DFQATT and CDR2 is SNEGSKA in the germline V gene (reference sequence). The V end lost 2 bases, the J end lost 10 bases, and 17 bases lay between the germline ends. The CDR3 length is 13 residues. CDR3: CSARLDRSGAYTF. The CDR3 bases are TGCAGTGCTAGACTAGACCGATCCGGCGCCTACACCTTC.